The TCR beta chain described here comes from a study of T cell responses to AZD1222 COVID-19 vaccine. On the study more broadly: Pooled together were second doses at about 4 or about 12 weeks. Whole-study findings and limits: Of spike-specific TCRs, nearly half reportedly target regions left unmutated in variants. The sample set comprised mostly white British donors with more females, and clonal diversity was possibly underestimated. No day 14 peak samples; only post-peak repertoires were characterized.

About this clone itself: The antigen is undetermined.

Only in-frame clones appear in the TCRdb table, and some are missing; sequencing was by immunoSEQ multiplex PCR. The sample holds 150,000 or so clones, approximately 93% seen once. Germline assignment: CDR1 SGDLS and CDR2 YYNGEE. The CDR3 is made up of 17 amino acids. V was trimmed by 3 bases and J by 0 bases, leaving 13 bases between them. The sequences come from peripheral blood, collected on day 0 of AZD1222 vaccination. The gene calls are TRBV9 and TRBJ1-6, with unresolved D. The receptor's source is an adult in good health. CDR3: CASSETDRSSYNSPLHF. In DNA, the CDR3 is TGTGCCAGCAGCGAGACTGACCGGAGCTCCTATAATTCACCCCTCCACTTT.